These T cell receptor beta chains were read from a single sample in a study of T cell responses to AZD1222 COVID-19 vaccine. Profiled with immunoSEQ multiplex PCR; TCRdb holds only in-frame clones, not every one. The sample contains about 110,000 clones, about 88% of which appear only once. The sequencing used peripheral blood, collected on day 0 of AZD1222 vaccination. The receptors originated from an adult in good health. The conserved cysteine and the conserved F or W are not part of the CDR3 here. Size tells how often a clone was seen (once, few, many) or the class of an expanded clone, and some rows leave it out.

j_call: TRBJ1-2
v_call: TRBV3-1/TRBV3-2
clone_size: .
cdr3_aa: ASSQWESFIGYT

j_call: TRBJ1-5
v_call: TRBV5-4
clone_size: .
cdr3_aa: ASSSDRGSNQPQH

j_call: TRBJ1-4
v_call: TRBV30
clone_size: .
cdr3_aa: AWSPGRGREKLF

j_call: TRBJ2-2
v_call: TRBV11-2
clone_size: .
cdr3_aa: ASSPISGGGELF

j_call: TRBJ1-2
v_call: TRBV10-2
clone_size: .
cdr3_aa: ASSEFVSANYGYT

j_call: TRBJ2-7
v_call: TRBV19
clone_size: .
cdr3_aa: ASSGTSGRREQY

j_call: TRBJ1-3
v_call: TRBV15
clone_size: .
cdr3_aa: ATSRSWDTSGNTIY

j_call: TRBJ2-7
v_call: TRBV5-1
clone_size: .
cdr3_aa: ASSYLDRGGYEQY

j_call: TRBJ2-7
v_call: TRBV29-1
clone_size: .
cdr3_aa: SVYSYEQY

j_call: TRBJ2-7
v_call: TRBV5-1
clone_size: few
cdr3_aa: ASSLGSASANEQY

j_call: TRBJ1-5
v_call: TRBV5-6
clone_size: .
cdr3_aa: ASSLRGRVNQPQH

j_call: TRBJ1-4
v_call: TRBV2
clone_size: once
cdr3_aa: ASSADRVEKLF

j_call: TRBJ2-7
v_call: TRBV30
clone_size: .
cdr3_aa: AWSKGLGEQY

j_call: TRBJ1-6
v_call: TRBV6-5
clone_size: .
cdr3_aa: ASREYYNSPLH

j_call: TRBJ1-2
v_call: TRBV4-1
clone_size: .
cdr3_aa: ASSQDGAGLYGYT

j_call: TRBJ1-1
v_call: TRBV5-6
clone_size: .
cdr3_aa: ASSLCLGAF

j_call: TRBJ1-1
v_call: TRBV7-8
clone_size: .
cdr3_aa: ASSLAPGGGTEAF